The clone carrying this TCR beta chain occurred once. Antigen unknown. The data were obtained in a study of cytomegalovirus exposure and HLA in healthy donors. This PCR relied on a set of 60 Vbeta primers and 13 Jbeta primers. TCRdb's copy holds only in-frame clones and misses some; the assay was immunoSEQ multiplex PCR. The table lists 65,000 to 85,000 clones, around 77% of them singletons. Findings and limits, study-wide: Reports indicated that the classifier achieved high specificity and sensitivity in diagnosing cytomegalovirus status.

Germline lookup yields CDR1 MGHRA and CDR2 YSYEKL. The CDR3 spans 14 residues. V lost 5 bases, J lost 1 base, and 5 bases stayed unmatched. The chain joins TRBV4-1 to TRBJ2-7; 7 positions match TRBD1. The material sequenced was PBMCs. This clonotype originated in a woman aged 40-49 years in good health and CMV-seropositive. The CDR3 DNA reads as TGCGCCAGCAGCTACAGACAGGGTTCCTACGAGCAGTACTTC. This sequence encodes CASSYRQGSYEQYF.